These 11 T cell receptor beta chains originate from one sample sequenced in a study of T-cell reconstitution after alpha-beta-depleted transplantation in children. Unique molecular identifiers were incorporated when the TCRbeta library was constructed. In TCRdb, the PCR reads were re-called with MiXCR into one record per CDR3 protein. This sample carries approximately 490,000 distinct CDR3 sequences, approximately 12% of them seen once, and the ten largest clones take about 5.4%. The specimen comprised PBMCs from the stem cell graft donor, sampled from the stem cell graft. The source of these receptors is a human donor who donated a stem cell graft to a child with combined immunodeficiency.

J is TRBJ2-7 and V is TRBV10-2, with unresolved D. V was trimmed by 9 bases and J by 7 bases, leaving 22 bases between them. The CDR3 sequence is 14 residues long. Germline values: CDR1 WSHSY, CDR2 SAAADI. CDR3 loop: CASKRAPPVGEQYF. CDR3 bases: TGCGCCAGTAAAAGGGCCCCGCCCGTGGGGGAGCAGTACTTC.

This clonotype occurred a few times. The chain recombines TRBV7-9 with TRBJ2-7; TRBD2 aligns across 9 bases. The CDR3 length is 14 residues. With V trimmed by 1 base and J by 5 bases, 3 bases remained unmatched. The V gene's germline CDR1 is SEHNR and CDR2 FQNEAQ (reference sequence). The chain's CDR3 is CASSLGGRDHEQYF. The DNA for the CDR3 is TGTGCCAGCAGCTTAGGCGGGAGGGACCACGAGCAGTACTTC.

The rearrangement links TRBV27 to TRBJ1-4, with D hard to call. The CDR3 loop spans 13 amino acids. Trimming left V 4 bases short and J 4 bases short, with 7 bases between. Germline lookup yields CDR1 MNHEY and CDR2 SMNVEV (reference sequence). The CDR3 DNA reads TGTGCCAGCAGTTGGGGTGATAATGAAAAACTGTTTTTT. Its protein is CASSWGDNEKLFF.

CDR3 residues: CASSLQDSGGINEQFF. For the CDR3, the DNA is TGCGCCAGCAGCTTACAGGACAGTGGAGGAATCAATGAGCAGTTCTTC. The chain is built from TRBV5-1 and TRBJ2-1; weak D call: TRBD1 (6 bases). The CDR3 consists of 16 residues. The ends were cut back, 2 bases at V and 6 bases at J, with 18 bases in the middle. Germline V gene data show CDR1 as SGHRS and CDR2 as YFSETQ.

On this clonotype: Relative to the germline gene, one junction end is altered; a read error may explain this. The chain employs TRBV5-1 and TRBJ2-1; 8 positions match TRBD2. Germline V CDR1 and CDR2: SGHRS, YFSETQ. This CDR3 contains 18 residues. CDR3 loop: CASTLASLTSGAYNEQFF. CDR3 in DNA: TGCGCCAGCACCTTGGCCTCTCTTACTAGCGGAGCCTACAATGAGCAGTTCTTC.

This chain uses TRBV18 with TRBJ2-7; 11 bases line up with TRBD2. Germline CDR1 reads KGHSH; CDR2 reads LQKENI. This CDR3 region has 14 residues. V shed 8 bases, J shed 3 bases, and the junction held 6 bases outside the gene matches. The CDR3 here is CASTPGTSGYEQYF. The CDR3 DNA reads as TGTGCCAGCACCCCCGGGACTAGCGGCTACGAGCAGTACTTC.

The chain combines TRBV9 with TRBJ2-2; 9 bases line up with TRBD2. Per germline, CDR1 SGDLS and CDR2 YYNGEE. Trimming at V came to 4 bases and at J to 3 bases, leaving 7 bases not matched to a gene. The CDR3 totals 16 residues. This CDR3 reads CASSKKTSGDTGELFF. The CDR3 DNA reads as TGTGCCAGCAGCAAGAAGACTAGCGGTGACACCGGGGAGCTGTTTTTT. Combining the CDR3 with reference TRBV9 and TRBJ2-2 gives the whole variable domain DSGVTQTPKHLITATGQRVTLRCSPRSGDLSVYWYQQSLDQGLQFLIQYYNGEERAKGNILERFSAQQFPDLHSELNLSSLELGDSALYFCASSKKTSGDTGELFFGEGSRLTVL.

This clonotype was seen ten or more times. V usage is TRBV7-9 and J usage is TRBJ2-7; TRBD1 is a possible D gene (5 bases). The CDR3 is 14 amino acids. V was cut by 5 bases and J by 2 bases, with 13 bases left in between. Germline assignment: CDR1 SEHNR and CDR2 FQNEAQ (reference sequence). The CDR3 sequence is CASSPGQTAYEQYF. DNA of the CDR3: TGTGCCAGCAGCCCAGGACAAACAGCCTACGAGCAGTACTTC.

Written as DNA, the CDR3 is TGTGCCAGCAGCTTAAGGGCGTCCAGCGGGGCCCAGTACTTC. This codes for CASSLRASSGAQYF. V gene TRBV7-2 combines with J gene TRBJ2-5, with 7 bases fitting TRBD2. V dropped 2 bases and J dropped 9; count of bases not matched to a gene: 9. Germline CDR1 and CDR2: SGHTA and FQGNSA. This CDR3 has 14 amino acids.

This chain connects TRBV7-9 to TRBJ2-1; D gene unclear. Looked up from germline, CDR1 is SEHNR and CDR2 is FQNEAQ (reference sequence). The CDR3 sequence is 15 residues long. V lost 2 bases and J lost 3, with 11 bases in between. CDR3 region: CASSLLVGFYNEQFF. Written as DNA, the CDR3 is TGTGCCAGCAGCTTATTAGTGGGGTTCTACAATGAGCAGTTCTTC.

This chain links TRBV7-2 with TRBJ2-6; D is undetermined. V was pared by 5 bases and J by 4 bases, with 12 bases between. The CDR3 runs to 15 residues. Germline CDR1 reads SGHTA; CDR2 reads FQGNSA. DNA of the CDR3: TGTGCCAGCAGCCCTGTTTCCTGGGGGGCCAACGTCCTGACTTTC. Amino acid sequence: CASSPVSWGANVLTF.